This T cell receptor beta chain appears in the sequencing data of a study of memory CD4+ T cells and cytomegalovirus serostatus. Study in general: Healthy Belgian adult donors included about nine CMV-positive and 24 CMV-negative people. Study results and limitations: Of around 160 reported CMV TCRbeta sequences, under 70 were found in memory CD4+ repertoires.

In the authors' methods: Out-of-frame sequences were removed, leaving 2 million or so distinct TCRbeta sequences. Some clones are missing from TCRdb's copy, which holds only in-frame ones; the method was immunoSEQ multiplex PCR. That table gives V, J and clone size, and the DNA gave D and trimming. Of some 30,000 clones listed, roughly 80% are singletons. Single viable CD3+CD4+CD8-CD45RO+ cells were sorted as the memory CD4+ T cells. Donors' CMV status reflects serum IgG against pp150, pp28, p38, p52. As to this clone: The antigen is not known.

The CDR3 has 13 amino acids. Losses at the gene ends were 3 bases for V and 8 bases for J; bases not matched to a gene: 8. Germline values: CDR1 GTSNPN, CDR2 SVGIG (reference sequence). The sample consisted of memory CD4+ T cells from blood. This sequence originates from an adult in good health and CMV-seronegative. Some clones in this sample may be carry-over from other donors' samples. The chain joins TRBV30 to TRBJ1-1; 8 bases agree with TRBD1. The CDR3 sequence is CAWSARQGREAFF. CDR3 in DNA: TGTGCCTGGAGCGCCCGACAGGGGCGCGAAGCTTTCTTT.